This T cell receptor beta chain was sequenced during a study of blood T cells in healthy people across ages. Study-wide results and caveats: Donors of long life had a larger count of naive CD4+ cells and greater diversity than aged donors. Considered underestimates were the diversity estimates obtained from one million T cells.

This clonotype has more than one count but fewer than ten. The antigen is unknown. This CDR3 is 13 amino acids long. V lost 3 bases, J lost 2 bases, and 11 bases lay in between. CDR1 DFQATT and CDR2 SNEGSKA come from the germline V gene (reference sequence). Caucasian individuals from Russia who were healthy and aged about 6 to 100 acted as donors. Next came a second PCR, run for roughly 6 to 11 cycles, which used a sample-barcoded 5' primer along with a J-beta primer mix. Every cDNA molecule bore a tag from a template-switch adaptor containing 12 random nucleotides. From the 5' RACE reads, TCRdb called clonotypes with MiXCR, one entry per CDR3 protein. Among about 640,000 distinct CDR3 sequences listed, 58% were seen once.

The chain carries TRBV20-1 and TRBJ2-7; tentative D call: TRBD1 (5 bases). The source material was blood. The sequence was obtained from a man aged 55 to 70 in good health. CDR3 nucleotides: TGCAGTGCTAGTGCCCCAGGGACCTACGAGCAGTACTTC. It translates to CSASAPGTYEQYF.